These 24 T cell receptor beta chains share one sample of origin, sequenced in a study of CD8 T cells in Susac syndrome. Random hexamers primed reverse transcription of about 0.45 to 1 ug RNA. TCRdb called the immunoSEQ multiplex PCR reads again in MiXCR, with one record for every CDR3 protein. The sample carries 250,000 or so distinct CDR3 sequences, over 85% recorded once. What was sequenced was CD4+ T cells from PBMCs. The receptors were sampled from a human donor with multiple sclerosis.

The chain is built from TRBV7-3 and TRBJ1-4; 9 bases line up with TRBD1. The CDR3 extends over 13 amino acids. CDR1 is SGHTA and CDR2 is FQGTGA in the germline V gene. With 5 bases clipped from V and 7 bases from J, the junction kept 2 bases outside the gene matches. CDR3 nucleotide sequence: TGTGCCAGCAGCGTGACAGGGGGTGAAAAACTGTTTTTT. It codes for CASSVTGGEKLFF.

The V and J genes are TRBV7-9 and TRBJ1-6; D ambiguous. Germline V gives CDR1 SEHNR, CDR2 FQNEAQ (reference sequence). The V end lost 3 bases, the J end lost 4 bases, and 4 bases lay between the germline ends. This CDR3 has 13 residues. The CDR3 coding sequence is TGTGCCAGCAGCTTCGGGTATAATTCACCCCTCCACTTT. Encoded protein: CASSFGYNSPLHF.

The V call is TRBV25-1, the J call TRBJ1-5; TRBD1 might be the D (6 bases). The length of the CDR3 is 13 residues. Trimming took off 4 bases at V and 5 bases at J, with 9 bases between the two ends. Germline V gene sequence: CDR1 MGHDK, CDR2 SYGVNS. The CDR3 reads CASSVSGDQPQHF. CDR3 DNA sequence: TGTGCCAGCAGTGTATCAGGGGATCAGCCCCAGCATTTT.

This clonotype was observed a handful of times. The V gene is TRBV19, the J gene TRBJ2-4, with D possibly TRBD2 on 6 matching bases. Trimming stripped 6 bases from V and 8 bases from J, with 14 bases between. Germline V lookup: CDR1 LNHDA, CDR2 SQIVND (reference sequence). This CDR3 contains 13 residues. CDR3 sequence (DNA): TGTGCCAGTAGCGACGGGACTCGGGACATTCAGTACTTC. Amino acid sequence: CASSDGTRDIQYF.

V usage is TRBV9 and J usage is TRBJ2-7; the D gene is possibly TRBD1 (6 bases). Trimming removed 0 bases from V and 1 base from J, with 8 bases in between. Germline CDR1 reads SGDLS; CDR2 reads YYNGEE. The CDR3 sequence is 14 residues long. The CDR3 DNA reads as TGTGCCAGCAGCGTAGCTACAGGGTCCTACGAGCAGTACTTC. Translation: CASSVATGSYEQYF.

The chain has TRBV2 and TRBJ2-1; 9 bases fit TRBD1. Germline CDR1 reads SNHLY; CDR2 reads FYNNEI. V lost 7 bases and J lost 4; bases outside the gene matches: 8. There are 15 residues in the CDR3. CDR3 protein: CASTPGGQGYNEQFF. The CDR3, as DNA: TGTGCCAGCACCCCGGGGGGACAGGGTTACAATGAGCAGTTCTTC.

CDR3 amino acids: CASSTQTGRSSYNEQFF. DNA for the CDR3: TGTGCCAGTAGTACTCAGACAGGGAGAAGCTCCTACAATGAGCAGTTCTTC. This sequence joins TRBV19 and TRBJ2-1; 7 nucleotides match TRBD1. The length of the CDR3 is 17 residues. J was trimmed by 0 bases and V by 4 bases; bases with no gene match: 9. Per the germline V gene, CDR1 is LNHDA and CDR2 is SQIVND (reference sequence).

The chain combines TRBV5-4 with TRBJ2-5; TRBD1 agrees at 7 bases. Germline V gene lookup returns CDR1 SGHNT and CDR2 YYREEE (reference sequence). V dropped 6 bases and J dropped 2; count of bases not matched to a gene: 4. CDR3 length: 13 residues. CDR3 bases: TGTGCCAGCACTAGGGACAGACAAGAGACCCAGTACTTC. This translates into CASTRDRQETQYF. Looking up the rest from reference TRBV5-4 and TRBJ2-5 gives the full variable domain: ETGVTQSPTHLIKTRGQQVTLRCSSQSGHNTVSWYQQALGQGPQFIFQYYREEENGRGNFPPRFSGLQFPNYSSELNVNALELDDSALYLCASTRDRQETQYFGPGTRLLVL.

J is TRBJ2-1 and V is TRBV14; D possibly matches TRBD1 or TRBD2 (6 bases each). Trimming took 3 bases from V and 10 from J, leaving 13 bases between them. The CDR3 contains 13 residues. Germline V CDR1 and CDR2: SGHDN, FVKESK. The CDR3 loop is CASSQARGGEQFF. The CDR3 bases are TGTGCCAGCAGCCAGGCCCGAGGGGGGGAGCAGTTCTTC.

This chain joins TRBV7-9 and TRBJ1-4; D remains unclear. The CDR3 runs 13 residues. Germline CDR1 SEHNR, CDR2 FQNEAQ (reference sequence). V lost 2 bases to trimming and J lost 8 bases, with 9 bases between them. As DNA, the CDR3 is TGTGCCAGCAGCTTAAGACTGGGGGAAAAACTGTTTTTT. This encodes CASSLRLGEKLFF.

The chain uses TRBV5-4 and TRBJ2-2, with D unresolved. Germline CDR1 is SGHNT and CDR2 is YYREEE (reference sequence). This CDR3 has 14 residues. V shed 3 bases and J shed 2 bases, with 8 bases lying between them. CDR3 sequence: CASSSVGNTGELFF. CDR3 coding DNA: TGTGCCAGCAGCTCTGTAGGTAACACCGGGGAGCTGTTTTTT.

The chain employs TRBV12-3 or TRBV12-4 and TRBJ1-5, with 7 bases lining up with TRBD1. The CDR3 covers 14 residues. The V and J ends lost 6 bases and 7 bases, in that order; junction bases with no gene match: 9. DNA of the CDR3: TGTGCCAGCAGCACTAAGGGGGCTGGCCAGCCCCAGCATTTT. It encodes CASSTKGAGQPQHF.

The rearrangement uses TRBV4-2 and TRBJ1-3; no clear D gene. Looked up from germline, CDR1 is LGHNA and CDR2 is YNFKEQ. Trimming removed 0 bases at V and 1 base at J, with 13 bases between. The CDR3 contains 17 residues. This CDR3 reads CASSQDPVRGSGNTIYF. CDR3 DNA sequence: TGTGCCAGCAGCCAAGATCCTGTCCGGGGTTCTGGAAACACCATATATTTT.

The chain has TRBV3-1 and TRBJ2-3; D assignment may be TRBD1 or TRBD2 (7 bases each). Germline V gives CDR1 LGHDT, CDR2 YNNKEL (reference sequence). V lost 3 bases and J lost 5, with 12 bases in between. The CDR3 has 14 residues. CDR3 sequence (DNA): TGTGCCAGCAGCCACGGCAGGGGGGGAGATACGCAGTATTTT. Amino acids: CASSHGRGGDTQYF.

The rearrangement links TRBV2 to TRBJ2-5, with 7 bases identical to TRBD1. Per the germline V gene, CDR1 is SNHLY and CDR2 is FYNNEI. V was pared by 9 bases and J by 1 base, with 5 bases of the junction left unmatched. CDR3 length: 13 amino acids. CDR3 sequence (DNA): TGTGCCAGTCGACAGGGCCGCCAAGAGACCCAGTACTTC. It encodes CASRQGRQETQYF.

The chain is built from TRBV20-1 and TRBJ1-4; 7 nucleotides agree with TRBD1. V lost 1 base and J lost 8; bases outside the gene matches: 10. This CDR3 spans 15 amino acids. Germline V gene data show CDR1 as DFQATT and CDR2 as SNEGSKA (reference sequence). The CDR3 protein is CSARAGGQRAEKLFF. As DNA, the CDR3 is TGCAGTGCTAGAGCAGGGGGACAAAGAGCGGAAAAACTGTTTTTT.

The chain has TRBV4-1 and TRBJ1-2; TRBD1 matches at 9 bases. Germline CDR1 reads MGHRA; CDR2 reads YSYEKL. There are 15 residues in the CDR3. The V and J ends lost 4 bases and 4 bases, in that order; junction bases with no gene match: 7. CDR3 region: CASSPRDRAAYGYTF. The CDR3 DNA reads as TGCGCCAGCAGCCCGAGGGACAGGGCTGCCTATGGCTACACCTTC.

This chain uses TRBV29-1 with TRBJ2-3, with D possibly being TRBD1 or TRBD2 (6 bases each). Germline V gives CDR1 SQVTM, CDR2 ANQGSEA. The CDR3 loop spans 16 amino acids. Trimming stripped 6 bases from V and 3 bases from J, with 22 bases between. This CDR3 reads CSVGGAQEGRTDTQYF. Written as DNA, the CDR3 is TGCAGCGTCGGGGGCGCCCAAGAGGGTCGGACAGATACGCAGTATTTT.

This clonotype was detected a few times. V is TRBV12-3 or TRBV12-4 and J is TRBJ1-2, with TRBD1 as a possible D gene (5 bases). V lost 4 bases to trimming and J lost 3 bases, with 12 bases between them. The CDR3 runs to 14 residues. In nucleotides, the CDR3 is TGTGCCAGCAGTTCCCGGGGGGGTGACTATGGCTACACCTTC. It yields the protein CASSSRGGDYGYTF.

This sequence joins TRBV6-6 and TRBJ2-7, with D possibly matching TRBD2 (5 bases). This CDR3 spans 13 amino acids. Trimming took off 6 bases at V and 3 bases at J, with 12 bases between the two ends. Germline-derived CDR1 and CDR2 are MNHNY and SVGAGI (reference sequence). CDR3 in amino acids: CASRDLGLYEQYV. The CDR3, as DNA: TGTGCCAGCAGGGACCTAGGACTCTACGAGCAGTACGTC.

The gene calls are TRBV6-1 and TRBJ2-1; TRBD2 is a possible D gene (5 bases). V was pared by 2 bases and J by 8 bases, with 10 bases between. There are 13 residues in the CDR3. Germline-derived CDR1 and CDR2 are MNHNS and SASEGT. This CDR3 reads CASSETRNYEQFF. In DNA form, the CDR3 reads TGTGCCAGCAGTGAAACTAGAAACTATGAGCAGTTCTTC.

The V gene is TRBV7-8, the J gene TRBJ1-1; weak D call: TRBD1 (6 bases). This CDR3 is built from 15 residues. Germline-derived CDR1 and CDR2 are SGHVS and FQNEAQ. V lost 2 bases and J 7 bases, leaving 17 bases between the germline ends. The CDR3 DNA is TGTGCCAGCAGCTTAAATTCGGGGGCGCGTTTTGAAGCTTTCTTT. The encoded protein is CASSLNSGARFEAFF.

V gene TRBV7-8 combines with J gene TRBJ2-7, with TRBD1 matching 7 bases. Germline V gene sequence: CDR1 SGHVS, CDR2 FQNEAQ. The CDR3 is 15 residues long. V shed 5 bases, J shed 1 base, and the junction held 8 bases outside the gene matches. In DNA, the CDR3 is TGTGCCAGCAGCCTAACCTCGACAGGGTCCTACGAGCAGTACTTC. Translation: CASSLTSTGSYEQYF. The full variable domain, in which reference TRBV7-8 and TRBJ2-7 provide the parts outside the CDR3, is GAGVSQSPRYKVAKRGQDVALRCDPISGHVSLFWYQQALGQGPEFLTYFQNEAQLDKSGLPSDRFFAERPEGSVSTLKIQRTQQEDSAVYLCASSLTSTGSYEQYFGPGTRLTVT.

V is TRBV20-1 and J is TRBJ2-1; 9 positions match TRBD2. The length of the CDR3 is 14 residues. CDR1 is DFQATT and CDR2 is SNEGSKA in the germline V gene (reference sequence). The V segment lost 3 bases and the J segment 3 bases; nucleotides outside the gene matches: 3. Here the CDR3 DNA reads TGCAGTGCTAGTTATAGCGGGAGCTACAATGAGCAGTTCTTC. Translation gives CSASYSGSYNEQFF.